This T cell receptor (beta chain) was documented in a study of response to subunit inactivated influenza vaccine. With regard to this clonotype: Its antigen is as yet unknown.

MiXCR was run by TCRdb on the RT-PCR reads, yielding one entry per CDR3 protein. The table shows roughly 700,000 distinct CDR3 sequences, with roughly 13% occurring only once. General study points: Only a handful of new T cells, the authors suggested, are recruited with each seasonal influenza vaccination.

The source is a man over 45 who received an inactivated influenza vaccine. The starting material was PBMCs from blood, obtained around two weeks before vaccination.

The CDR3 protein is CASSQFSGDQPQHF. CDR3 nucleotide sequence: TGTGCCAGCAGCCAATTCTCGGGGGACCAGCCCCAGCATTTT. V and J are TRBV3-1 and TRBJ1-5; the D gene is possibly TRBD1 (5 bases). V shed 2 bases and J shed 7 bases, with 12 bases lying between them. This CDR3 is 14 amino acids long. The germline gives CDR1 LGHDT, CDR2 YNNKEL (reference sequence).